One and the same sample provided the 30 T cell receptor beta chains below, sequenced in a study of response to subunit inactivated influenza vaccine. TCRdb re-derived calls from the RT-PCR reads in MiXCR, one entry per CDR3 protein. The sample has about half a million distinct CDR3 sequences; around 25% are singletons. The input for sequencing was CD4+ T cells sorted from PBMCs, taken more than 4 days after vaccination. The receptor set was obtained from a middle-aged man who received an inactivated influenza vaccine.

This clonotype was detected a few times. This chain joins TRBV7-2 and TRBJ2-2; 8 bases are shared with TRBD1. The CDR3 totals 16 residues. Germline V gives CDR1 SGHTA, CDR2 FQGNSA. Trimming cost V 3 bases and J 4 bases; bases outside gene matches: 7. The DNA of the CDR3 is TGTGCCAGCAGCTTCCTGGGACAGGAGACCACCGGGGAGCTGTTTTTT. This sequence encodes CASSFLGQETTGELFF.

This clonotype was recorded a few times. The J gene is TRBJ2-3, the V gene TRBV5-1; possible D gene TRBD1, 6 bases. This CDR3 has 19 amino acids. CDR1 is SGHRS, CDR2 YFSETQ, per germline. The germline V and J ends were trimmed by 3 bases and 0 bases, with 23 bases remaining between them. As DNA, the CDR3 is TGCGCCAGCAGCTATCCACCTCAGGGGCGACACATTAGCACAGATACGCAGTATTTT. Translated: CASSYPPQGRHISTDTQYF.

V and J are TRBV12-3 or TRBV12-4 and TRBJ2-1; D not certain. The V end was cut by 7 bases, the J end by 5 bases, with 12 bases between. The CDR3 sequence is 13 residues long. As DNA, the CDR3 is TGTGCCAGCACCTCAGTCACCGACAATGAGCAGTTCTTC. It codes for CASTSVTDNEQFF.

This clonotype was counted only a few times. The rearrangement joins TRBV5-1 to TRBJ2-2, with TRBD2 matching over 12 bases. The CDR3 spans 19 residues. V lost 0 bases and J lost 1; bases outside the gene matches: 7. Germline V gene data show CDR1 as SGHRS and CDR2 as YFSETQ. CDR3 sequence reads: CASSLAGPGLAGNTGELFF. CDR3 coding DNA: TGCGCCAGCAGCTTGGCAGGACCGGGACTAGCGGGGAACACCGGGGAGCTGTTTTTT.

The chain uses TRBV14 and TRBJ2-7; unclear D gene. Germline V lookup: CDR1 SGHDN, CDR2 FVKESK. This CDR3 spans 16 amino acids. The V gene lost 3 bases and the J gene lost 0 bases, with 15 bases spanning the gap. CDR3 in amino acids: CASSQIQGFDSYEQYF. The DNA for the CDR3 is TGTGCCAGCAGCCAGATTCAAGGATTCGACTCCTACGAGCAGTACTTC.

Only a few counts were recorded for this clonotype. The chain joins TRBV20-1 to TRBJ1-4; 8 bases match TRBD1. From germline, CDR1 is DFQATT and CDR2 SNEGSKA (reference sequence). V lost 5 bases and J lost 0; bases outside the gene matches: 2. The CDR3 has 14 amino acids. The CDR3 protein is CSAGTGPTNEKLFF. As DNA, the CDR3 is TGCAGTGCTGGGACAGGACCAACTAATGAAAAACTGTTTTTT.

This clonotype was picked up a small number of times. The chain carries TRBV20-1 and TRBJ2-3, with D possibly TRBD1 on 6 matching bases. V dropped 3 bases and J dropped 2 bases, with 9 bases sitting between them. The germline CDR1 and CDR2 sequences are DFQATT and SNEGSKA (reference sequence). The CDR3 covers 13 residues. This CDR3 reads CSARDSHTDTQYF. CDR3 DNA: TGCAGTGCTAGGGACAGCCACACAGATACGCAGTATTTT.

This clonotype was seen more than once but under ten times. The J gene is TRBJ2-7, the V gene TRBV7-2; TRBD2 aligns across 7 bases. The germline V gene has CDR1 SGHTA and CDR2 FQGNSA. After removal of 4 bases from V and 1 base from J, the junction contained 7 bases not matched to a gene. The CDR3 contains 15 residues. CDR3 residues: CASSWGGAASYEQYF. In nucleotides, the CDR3 is TGTGCCAGCAGCTGGGGGGGTGCTGCTTCCTACGAGCAGTACTTC.

The chain uses TRBV3-1 and TRBJ2-5; a weak D match, TRBD2 (7 bases). The CDR3 is made up of 15 amino acids. Germline assignment: CDR1 LGHDT and CDR2 YNNKEL (reference sequence). V was trimmed by 2 bases and J by 5 bases, leaving 15 bases between them. The DNA of the CDR3 is TGTGCCAGCAGCCAATCAGGGGCCGGGAGGGAGACCCAGTACTTC. Translation: CASSQSGAGRETQYF.

This clonotype has more than one count but fewer than ten. The V call is TRBV6-1, the J call TRBJ2-2; 8 bases match TRBD1. Germline CDR1 and CDR2: MNHNS and SASEGT. The CDR3 contains 13 residues. With 6 bases clipped from V and 11 bases from J, the junction kept 8 bases outside the gene matches. The CDR3 loop reads CASREGRGRELFF. The DNA of the CDR3 is TGTGCCAGCAGGGAGGGCAGGGGGCGTGAGCTGTTTTTT.

This clonotype was seen more than once but under ten times. The chain carries TRBV5-1 and TRBJ1-5; TRBD1 might be the D (6 bases). Germline CDR1 and CDR2: SGHRS and YFSETQ. The CDR3 is made up of 14 amino acids. The germline V and J ends were trimmed by 4 bases and 3 bases, with 11 bases remaining between them. The CDR3 here is CASSDGQPNQPQHF. The CDR3 DNA reads as TGCGCCAGCAGCGACGGACAGCCCAATCAGCCCCAGCATTTT.

This CDR3 reads CASSPNRQRETQYF. The CDR3 DNA reads as TGTGCCAGCAGCCCAAACCGACAGCGAGAGACCCAGTACTTC. The rearrangement joins TRBV28 to TRBJ2-5; D may be TRBD1 (5 bases). V shed 6 bases and J shed 4 bases, with 15 bases lying between them. This CDR3 has 14 residues. Germline-derived CDR1 and CDR2 are MDHEN and SYDVKM.

This chain connects TRBV20-1 to TRBJ2-1; the D gene is possibly TRBD1 (6 bases). The CDR3 contains 14 residues. Germline CDR1 is DFQATT and CDR2 is SNEGSKA (reference sequence). V lost 3 bases and J lost 1, with 10 bases in between. CDR3 loop: CSASEQGSYNEQFF. CDR3 in DNA: TGCAGTGCTAGTGAACAGGGTTCCTACAATGAGCAGTTCTTC.

This clonotype was seen more than once but under ten times. This sequence joins TRBV4-2 and TRBJ2-7, with a tentative D call TRBD2 (7 bases). V lost 1 base, J lost 1 base, and 20 bases lay in between. In germline, CDR1 is LGHNA, CDR2 YNFKEQ. The CDR3 has 18 residues. The DNA of the CDR3 is TGTGCCAGCAGCCAAGGGGTCCGAGCGGGGACAAGGTCCTACGAGCAGTACTTC. Its translation: CASSQGVRAGTRSYEQYF.

This clonotype was found a few times. The chain joins TRBV5-1 to TRBJ2-1; 7 bases match TRBD1. The V gene end was trimmed by 3 bases and the J gene end by 2 bases; junction bases not matched to a gene: 8. The CDR3 runs to 16 residues. Germline V gene data show CDR1 as SGHRS and CDR2 as YFSETQ. The CDR3, as DNA: TGCGCCAGCAGCTCCCAGACCGGGACAGCCTACAATGAGCAGTTCTTC. Translating it yields CASSSQTGTAYNEQFF.

The genes are TRBV5-1 and TRBJ2-2, with 8 bases aligning to TRBD2. The V gene's germline CDR1 is SGHRS and CDR2 YFSETQ. Trimming took 4 bases from V and 6 from J; bases not matched to a gene: 5. This CDR3 contains 14 residues. The CDR3 DNA reads TGCGCCAGCAGCACGACTAGCGTACCCGGGGAGCTGTTTTTT. Translated: CASSTTSVPGELFF. The whole variable domain, filled in from reference TRBV5-1 and TRBJ2-2, reads KAGVTQTPRYLIKTRGQQVTLSCSPISGHRSVSWYQQTPGQGLQFLFEYFSETQRNKGNFPGRFSGRQFSNSRSEMNVSTLELGDSALYLCASSTTSVPGELFFGEGSRLTVL.

The chain has TRBV24-1 and TRBJ2-3; D may match TRBD1 or TRBD2 (5 bases each). There are 15 residues in the CDR3. Germline CDR1 is KGHDR and CDR2 is SFDVKD. With 3 bases removed from V and 2 bases from J, the gap between germline ends came to 11 bases. This chain's CDR3 is CATSDGTSNTDTQYF. Written as DNA, the CDR3 is TGTGCCACCAGTGATGGGACCTCGAACACAGATACGCAGTATTTT.

This clonotype was found many times. This CDR3 reads CASSLGDRGHSGNTIYF. The CDR3 nucleotides are TGCGCCAGCAGCCTTGGGGACAGGGGCCACTCTGGAAACACCATATATTTT. V is TRBV4-1 and J is TRBJ1-3, with TRBD1 matching over 10 bases. CDR3 length: 17 amino acids. The J segment lost 0 bases and the V segment lost 4 bases, leaving 6 bases of the junction unmatched. Germline lookup yields CDR1 MGHRA and CDR2 YSYEKL.

This clonotype came up a few times. The gene calls are TRBV4-3 and TRBJ2-3; 11 nucleotides line up with TRBD2. The V gene end was trimmed by 0 bases and the J gene end by 6 bases; junction bases not matched to a gene: 11. The CDR3 loop spans 18 amino acids. Germline V gene data show CDR1 as LGHNA and CDR2 as YSLEER. The CDR3 coding sequence is TGCGCCAGCAGCCAAGATCGGGCACTAGCGGGAGCCCGGGATACGCAGTATTTT. Translating it yields CASSQDRALAGARDTQYF.

This clonotype appeared a few times. The chain carries TRBV29-1 and TRBJ2-4, with 7 bases identical to TRBD1. Germline lookup yields CDR1 SQVTM and CDR2 ANQGSEA. The CDR3 is 13 residues long. V lost 7 bases, J lost 6 bases, and 9 bases stayed unmatched. In DNA form, the CDR3 reads TGCAGCGCCCGACAGGGTAGGGGAAACATTCAGTACTTC. Translation: CSARQGRGNIQYF.

This sequence joins TRBV19 and TRBJ1-1, with no clear D. Germline V gene sequence: CDR1 LNHDA, CDR2 SQIVND (reference sequence). The ends were cut back, 3 bases at V and 1 base at J, with 6 bases in the middle. The CDR3 covers 13 residues. The DNA for the CDR3 is TGTGCCAGTAGTATCTGGGGGAACACTGAAGCTTTCTTT. Encoded protein: CASSIWGNTEAFF.

This clonotype was observed a few times. This sequence joins TRBV9 and TRBJ2-3; D remains unclear. CDR3 length: 11 amino acids. V gave up 2 bases and J gave up 5 bases, with 3 bases separating them. Germline loops: CDR1 SGDLS, CDR2 YYNGEE. The CDR3 is CASSVEDTQYF. CDR3 nucleotide sequence: TGTGCCAGCAGCGTTGAAGATACGCAGTATTTT.

Comments on this clonotype: At one end the junction does not follow the germline gene, possibly because of a read error. The chain carries TRBV20-1 and TRBJ2-5, with 7 bases lining up with TRBD2. Germline loops: CDR1 DFQATT, CDR2 SNEGSKA (reference sequence). This CDR3 is 12 amino acids long. The CDR3 is CSASWLAETLYF. CDR3 coding DNA: TGCAGTGCTAGTTGGCTAGCGGAGACCCTGTACTTC.

CDR3 DNA: TGTGCCAGCAGCTTATTCTGGACCGGGACAGGGCAAGAGACCCAGTACTTC. Its protein product is CASSLFWTGTGQETQYF. The chain links TRBV7-2 to TRBJ2-5, with 9 bases that match TRBD1. This CDR3 has 17 residues. V trimming: 2 bases; J trimming: 2 bases; junction bases outside the gene matches: 9. Germline CDR1 reads SGHTA; CDR2 reads FQGNSA.

This chain connects TRBV5-4 to TRBJ2-2; TRBD2 aligns across 11 bases. This CDR3 has 14 amino acids. The trim removed 5 bases at V and 4 bases at J, leaving 1 base unmatched. Per germline, CDR1 SGHNT and CDR2 YYREEE (reference sequence). For the CDR3, the DNA is TGTGCCAGCAGAACTAGCGGGAGCACCGGGGAGCTGTTTTTT. It specifies CASRTSGSTGELFF.

The chain carries TRBV20-1 and TRBJ2-3; the match to TRBD2 covers 8 bases. The CDR3 has 15 residues. In germline, CDR1 is DFQATT, CDR2 SNEGSKA (reference sequence). Trimming cost V 4 bases and J 4 bases; bases outside gene matches: 10. This chain's CDR3 is CSATSREGRADTQYF. CDR3 DNA: TGCAGTGCTACCTCCCGGGAGGGCCGCGCAGATACGCAGTATTTT.

This clonotype was recorded a few times. V and J are TRBV10-3 and TRBJ2-2, with 7 positions matching TRBD1. Germline assignment: CDR1 ENHRY and CDR2 SYGVKD. With V trimmed by 2 bases and J by 7 bases, 4 bases remained unmatched. This CDR3 is built from 14 residues. The CDR3 bases are TGTGCCATCAGTGAGACAGGGGAGCACGGGGAGCTGTTTTTT. This translates into CAISETGEHGELFF.

The chain employs TRBV11-2 and TRBJ2-3, with 11 bases matching TRBD2. Germline loops: CDR1 SGHAT, CDR2 FQNNGV. Trimming cost V 6 bases and J 1 base; bases outside gene matches: 9. The CDR3 length is 17 residues. CDR3 sequence reads: CASRRPGLAGRTDTQYF. The CDR3 DNA reads as TGTGCCAGCAGACGACCAGGACTAGCGGGTCGCACAGATACGCAGTATTTT.

The V and J genes are TRBV10-3 and TRBJ1-6, with 7 bases fitting TRBD1. The junction had 5 bases not matched to a gene; V was cut back by 3 bases and J by 6 bases. The germline V gene encodes CDR1 ENHRY and CDR2 SYGVKD. The CDR3 is 15 amino acids. CDR3 DNA: TGTGCCATCAGTGAACAGGGGATCTCTAATTCACCCCTCCACTTT. It translates to CAISEQGISNSPLHF.

The V gene is TRBV5-1, the J gene TRBJ2-7, with D perhaps being TRBD1 or TRBD2 (6 bases each). CDR1 is SGHRS and CDR2 is YFSETQ in the germline V gene. V lost 2 bases and J lost 9, with 12 bases in between. The CDR3 runs to 12 residues. DNA of the CDR3: TGCGCCAGCAGCTTCAACAGGGACTCGCAGTACTTC. Translated: CASSFNRDSQYF.